This TCR beta chain was captured in a study of shared clonotypes between healthy human individuals. Study conclusions and caveats: Compared with memory subsets, naive subsets generally had larger estimated richness.

The CDR3 loop spans 15 amino acids. Germline CDR1 and CDR2: GTSNPN and SVGIG (reference sequence). The V gene lost 5 bases and the J gene lost 3 bases, with 17 bases spanning the gap. About this clone itself: The antigen remains undetermined.

None of the donors, who were healthy HIV-negative adults, had recently had acute infections or vaccinations. CD45RA+ naive and CD45RA-negative memory subsets were separated from CD4+ cells. Assay used: immunoSEQ multiplex PCR; TCRdb lists only in-frame clones, some missing. Here the sample spans over 2 million clones, 85% to 95% being singletons. Input material: naive CD4+ T cells from PBMCs. Subset: CD45RA+ positively selected. This TCR was recovered from a man aged 18 to 30 in good health. Some clones in this sample may be carry-over from other donors' samples. The V and J genes are TRBV30 and TRBJ1-3; TRBD1 is a possible D gene (6 bases). The CDR3: CAWGPDQGLGNTIYF. Written as DNA, the CDR3 is TGTGCCTGGGGACCTGACCAGGGGCTTGGAAACACCATATATTTT.